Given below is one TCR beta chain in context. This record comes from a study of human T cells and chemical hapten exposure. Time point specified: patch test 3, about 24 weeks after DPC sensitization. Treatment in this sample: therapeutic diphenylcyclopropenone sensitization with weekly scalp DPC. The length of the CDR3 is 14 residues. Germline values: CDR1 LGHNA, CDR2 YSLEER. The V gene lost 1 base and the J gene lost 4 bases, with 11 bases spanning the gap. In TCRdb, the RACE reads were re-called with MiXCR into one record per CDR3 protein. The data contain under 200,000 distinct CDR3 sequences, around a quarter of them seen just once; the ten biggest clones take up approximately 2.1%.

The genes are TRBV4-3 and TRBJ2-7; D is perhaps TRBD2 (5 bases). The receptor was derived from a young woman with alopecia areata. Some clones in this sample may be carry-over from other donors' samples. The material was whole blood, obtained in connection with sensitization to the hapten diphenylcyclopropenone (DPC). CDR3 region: CASSQVNSGYEQYF. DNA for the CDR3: TGCGCCAGCAGCCAAGTGAATTCGGGGTACGAGCAGTACTTC.